The present T cell receptor (beta chain) was sequenced within a study of blood T cell repertoires in COVID-19. Study at large: Spain, Italy and the United States supplied samples that represented acute and convalescent COVID-19. T cells, B-cell-depleted T cells, or PBMCs provided the cDNA or gDNA that served as material.

In the authors' workflow: Estimation of nucleated cell counts relied on the amplification of reference gene primers. Assay: immunoSEQ multiplex PCR; the TCRdb copy retains only in-frame clones and omits some. The V and J calls and clone size are taken from that table; D and trimming were inferred from the DNA. The sample carries about 27,000 clones, over 75% recorded once. The sequence derives from a human donor with active COVID-19. The donor label of this sample is uncertain. The material sequenced was peripheral blood.

The DNA for the CDR3 is TGTGCCAGCAGCAAAGCGGGGGACTCCTACGAGCAGTACTTC. Translated: CASSKAGDSYEQYF. The rearrangement joins TRBV6-2 or TRBV6-3 to TRBJ2-7; 8 positions match TRBD2. CDR3 length: 14 amino acids. CDR1 MNHEY and CDR2 SVGEGT come from the germline V gene. The junction had 4 bases not matched to a gene; V was cut back by 6 bases and J by 0 bases.